A single sample is the source of the 5 T cell receptor beta chains below, sequenced in a study of blood T cell repertoires in COVID-19 (dated by TCRdb to the early 2020s). Libraries were made using the immunoSEQ multiplex PCR assay. Not all clones reach the TCRdb copy of this immuneACCESS table, which keeps in-frame sequences only. Checked studies attribute under half of the gap to unresolved V genes and leave the rest unexplained. Present in this sample are around 300,000 clones, over 70% of which were seen just once. The ten most abundant clones make up 5% to 6% of the sample. The sequenced sample was PBMCs or T cells enriched from blood (not recorded which). The origin of the receptors is a man aged 30 to 39 who had recovered from COVID-19.

In this sample, this clone turned up a few times. The rearrangement uses TRBV6-4 and TRBJ1-2; 10 bases match TRBD1. This CDR3 is built from 15 residues. Germline lookup yields CDR1 MRHNA and CDR2 SNTAGT. V trimming: 8 bases; J trimming: 7 bases; junction bases outside the gene matches: 13. In nucleotides, the CDR3 is TGTGCCAGCCCGCAATCGGACAGGGGGTATTGTGGCTACACCTTC. It translates to CASPQSDRGYCGYTF.

This chain uses TRBV9 with TRBJ1-4; no reliable D call. The germline V and J ends were trimmed by 0 bases and 0 bases, with 9 bases remaining between them. This CDR3 spans 16 amino acids. The germline V gene has CDR1 SGDLS and CDR2 YYNGEE. CDR3 sequence: CASSVDSLTTNEKLFF. The DNA for the CDR3 is TGTGCCAGCAGCGTAGACAGCTTAACAACTAATGAAAAACTGTTTTTT.

The rearrangement links TRBV28 to TRBJ1-2, with D hard to call. CDR3 size: 18 residues. Trimming removed 5 bases from V and 0 bases from J, with 22 bases in between. Germline V gene lookup returns CDR1 MDHEN and CDR2 SYDVKM. The CDR3 loop is CASSRPPAGLIANYGYTF. The CDR3 region has the DNA TGTGCCAGCAGTCGCCCCCCGGCAGGCCTTATAGCTAACTATGGCTACACCTTC.

The sample holds one count of this clone. The chain uses TRBV5-1 and TRBJ2-5, with D possibly being TRBD1 (7 bases). Trimming shortened V by 4 bases and J by 5 bases, and 24 bases separated the two germline ends. This CDR3 has 17 amino acids. Germline lookup yields CDR1 SGHRS and CDR2 YFSETQ. The CDR3 sequence is CASSIGPAGGGLETQYF. The CDR3 nucleotides read TGCGCCAGCAGCATAGGACCAGCTGGAGGGGGCCTTGAGACCCAGTACTTC. Full variable domain (remainder filled in from reference TRBV5-1 and TRBJ2-5): KAGVTQTPRYLIKTRGQQVTLSCSPISGHRSVSWYQQTPGQGLQFLFEYFSETQRNKGNFPGRFSGRQFSNSRSEMNVSTLELGDSALYLCASSIGPAGGGLETQYFGPGTRLLVL.

The V call is TRBV24-1, the J call TRBJ1-1, with 8 nucleotides matching TRBD1. The V gene's germline CDR1 is KGHDR and CDR2 SFDVKD. The length of the CDR3 is 16 residues. V trimming: 2 bases; J trimming: 4 bases; junction bases outside the gene matches: 8. This chain's CDR3 is CATSDSTRGLSTEAFF. For the CDR3, the DNA is TGTGCCACCAGTGATTCTACCAGGGGGCTAAGCACTGAAGCTTTCTTT.